Listed here is a single T cell receptor beta chain. As yet, its antigen is unknown. PBMCs were cryopreserved, and roughly 2.2 micrograms of genomic DNA from them went into TCR beta libraries. The sample belongs to a study of cytotoxic CD8 clonotypes in ibrutinib-treated CLL. Study findings and constraints: For progressing versus sustained-remission patients, sampling times were not the same.

Profiled with immunoSEQ multiplex PCR; TCRdb holds only in-frame clones, not every one. The sample comprises 25,000 to 30,000 clones, around 76% of which are singletons, and 45% to 65% rests with the top ten. Sequenced here: PBMCs, sampled after 36 months of ibrutinib treatment. The sequence derives from a human donor with chronic lymphocytic leukemia.

The CDR3 sequence is CASNTPREFGYTF. CDR3 nucleotide sequence: TGTGCCAGTAATACGCCCCGTGAGTTCGGCTACACCTTC. The rearrangement links TRBV19 to TRBJ1-2; D gene uncertain. Germline V lookup: CDR1 LNHDA, CDR2 SQIVND (reference sequence). V was clipped by 7 bases and J by 8 bases, with 17 bases between them. CDR3 length equals 13 residues.